Listed here are 5 T cell receptor beta chains from one sample, sequenced in a study of cytomegalovirus exposure and HLA in healthy donors. It was with 60 Vbeta and 13 Jbeta primers that the PCR ran. TCRdb keeps only in-frame clones here, not all; method: immunoSEQ multiplex PCR. Among roughly 100,000 clones listed, 77% were seen once. Sequencing input: PBMCs. The receptors originated from a woman in her 40s in good health and CMV-seronegative.

This clone was detected once. The rearrangement links TRBV19 to TRBJ1-2, with D hard to call. The CDR3 consists of 16 residues. Germline CDR1 reads LNHDA; CDR2 reads SQIVND (reference sequence). Trimming pared 7 bases from V and 1 base from J, leaving 19 bases between. As DNA, the CDR3 is TGTGCCAGTACTAGAGGGCTAAGCCAAATTAACTATGGCTACACCTTC. It yields the protein CASTRGLSQINYGYTF.

V gene TRBV7-2 combines with J gene TRBJ2-7, with a weak D call TRBD1 (6 bases). This CDR3 has 14 amino acids. The germline V and J ends were trimmed by 1 base and 7 bases, with 14 bases remaining between them. Germline values: CDR1 SGHTA, CDR2 FQGNSA. The chain's CDR3 is CASSLGVTGREQYF. CDR3 coding DNA: TGTGCCAGCAGCTTAGGGGTTACAGGGCGGGAGCAGTACTTC.

The V and J genes are TRBV6-1 and TRBJ1-1, with a possible D match to TRBD1 (6 bases). CDR1 is MNHNS and CDR2 is SASEGT in the germline V gene. Trimming pared 7 bases from V and 1 base from J, leaving 13 bases between. This CDR3 has 14 amino acids. CDR3 in amino acids: CASNSRGRNTEAFF. As DNA, the CDR3 is TGTGCCAGCAACTCAAGGGGGAGGAACACTGAAGCTTTCTTT.

The count of this clone is one. The CDR3 sequence is CASSYSRSDTQYF. The CDR3 region has the DNA TGTGCCAGCAGTTACTCTAGATCCGATACGCAGTATTTT. The V call is TRBV6-6, the J call TRBJ2-3; unclear D gene. V dropped 0 bases and J dropped 6 bases, with 7 bases sitting between them. Germline values: CDR1 MNHNY, CDR2 SVGAGI (reference sequence). The CDR3 contains 13 residues.

The chain has TRBV5-6 and TRBJ2-7, with a tentative D call TRBD1 (6 bases). The CDR3 covers 13 residues. Per germline, CDR1 SGHDT and CDR2 YYEEEE. V gave up 0 bases and J gave up 4 bases, with 8 bases separating them. CDR3 sequence: CASSLDREYEQYF. CDR3 nucleotides: TGTGCCAGCAGCTTGGACAGGGAATACGAGCAGTACTTC.